This TCR beta chain was found in a study of blood T cell repertoires in COVID-19. Study summary: Acute and convalescent COVID-19 specimens originated in the United States, Italy and Spain. The analysed material was cDNA or gDNA that came from T cells, B-cell-depleted T cells, or PBMCs.

Here immunoSEQ multiplex PCR was the method, and the copy in TCRdb shows in-frame clones only, minus some. The sample has about 75,000 clones, 88% seen once. Germline lookup yields CDR1 MNHEY and CDR2 SVGAGI. Trimming stripped 2 bases from V and 0 bases from J, with 11 bases between. The CDR3 has 16 residues. The sequence was obtained from a human donor in a cohort sampled during active COVID-19. The sequenced sample was peripheral blood. The chain couples TRBV6-5 to TRBJ2-1; no definite D call. CDR3 sequence (DNA): TGTGCCAGCAGTTACGACGGGTTAAGCTCCTACAATGAGCAGTTCTTC. Protein product: CASSYDGLSSYNEQFF.